This T cell receptor (beta chain) was profiled in a study of blood T cell repertoires in COVID-19. Repertoires were generated with immunoSEQ multiplex PCR, while TCRdb's copy carries only in-frame clones and drops some. The sample shows about 87,000 clones, around 86% of them seen only once. CDR1 ENHRY and CDR2 SYGVKD come from the germline V gene. CDR3 length equals 13 residues. Trimming took off 3 bases at V and 8 bases at J, with 10 bases between the two ends. This chain joins TRBV10-3 and TRBJ2-2, with TRBD2 as a possible D gene (5 bases). The clonotype was recovered from a man between 35 and 55 years old with acute or convalescent COVID-19. Input material: peripheral blood. The CDR3 bases are TGTGCCATCAGTGACGGGGTTGGAGGGGAGCTGTTTTTT. Amino acid sequence: CAISDGVGGELFF.